This T cell receptor (beta chain) is drawn from a study of CD8+ T cells in alopecia areata. cDNA prepared by RNA extraction and subsequent reverse transcription served as the template for sequencing. Clones were read by immunoSEQ multiplex PCR, and TCRdb kept only the in-frame ones, dropping some. The sample lists about 250,000 clones, roughly 60% occurring once. Treatment here: oral pan-JAK inhibitor, 5-10 mg twice daily. Trimming removed 3 bases from V and 3 bases from J, with 5 bases in between. CDR3 length: 12 residues. Germline values: CDR1 SEHNR, CDR2 FQNEAQ (reference sequence). The sequencing used CD4+ T cells sorted from blood, collected between weeks 51 and 54, from a patient treated with tofacitinib. This TCR came from a human donor with alopecia areata. This chain links TRBV7-9 with TRBJ1-2, with unresolved D. The CDR3 is CASSFGDYGYTF. The CDR3 region has the DNA TGTGCCAGCAGCTTCGGAGACTATGGCTACACCTTC.